The rows below give T cell receptor beta chains drawn from one sample of a study of T cell responses to AZD1222 COVID-19 vaccine. Repertoires were generated with immunoSEQ multiplex PCR, while TCRdb's copy carries only in-frame clones and drops some. Among about 130,000 clones listed, approximately 88% were seen once. This specimen consisted of peripheral blood, obtained on day 0 of AZD1222 vaccination. These receptors were taken from an adult in good health. Both conserved end residues are part of each CDR3.

v_gene	j_gene	CDR3aa
TRBV4-3	TRBJ1-1	CASSPDMGVGAFF
TRBV7-2	TRBJ2-1	CASSLYERGLAGEQFF
TRBV7-2	TRBJ2-3	CASSLSGQGADTQYF
TRBV11-2	TRBJ2-5	CASNPRGQETQYF
TRBV10-2	TRBJ2-1	CASAGGGYNEQFF
TRBV24-1	TRBJ1-5	CATSDLRSLGPQHF
TRBV9	TRBJ2-1	CASSVRDRAYNEQFF
TRBV10-2	TRBJ2-3	CASSDGGRDTQYF
TRBV5-4	TRBJ2-7	CASSFKASGRNEQYF
TRBV7-8	TRBJ2-3	CASSLVRDTQYF
TRBV7-6	TRBJ2-3	CASSLGSRAGGGTDTQYF
TRBV6-5	TRBJ2-7	CASSPLGGAYEQYF
TRBV25-1	TRBJ1-2	CASSEWVGGSHGYTF
TRBV25-1	TRBJ1-1	CASNGNKNTEAFF
TRBV23-1	TRBJ1-1	CASSQSTGPHQNTEAFF
TRBV7-9	TRBJ1-1	CASSLEGGGIHF
TRBV12-1	TRBJ2-7	CASSFVACEQYF
TRBV27	TRBJ2-2	CASSLRLIGLASNTGELFF
TRBV9	TRBJ1-2	CASSVSMDRGRTPYGYTF
TRBV11-2	TRBJ2-7	CASSLGVGQSYEQYF
TRBV15	TRBJ1-6	CATSRDEGADSPLHF
TRBV7-9	TRBJ1-1	CASSPIPRGSTEAFF
TRBV9	TRBJ1-2	CASSVAPGLSYYGYTF
TRBV27	TRBJ2-1	CASSWWGDNEQFF
TRBV19	TRBJ2-2	CASNSPNTGELFF
TRBV28	TRBJ2-7	CASSLLNRVAGDSFSYEQYF
TRBV30	TRBJ2-7	CAWIPGTGAYEQYF
TRBV28	TRBJ2-6	CASRSRNRGVLRANVLTF
TRBV5-1	TRBJ1-3	CASSPRGNSGNTIYF
TRBV6-5	TRBJ2-7	CASSYPAAGTGSHQYF
TRBV12-3/TRBV12-4	TRBJ2-3	CASSLGVTDTQYF
TRBV19	TRBJ2-6	CASSNRRAWANVLTF
TRBV3-1/TRBV3-2	TRBJ1-1	CASSQVLGDRMNTEAFF
TRBV3-1/TRBV3-2	TRBJ2-1	CASSRGGTGVYNEQFF
TRBV30	TRBJ1-2	CAWRVTVLYGYTF
TRBV11-3	TRBJ2-5	CASSDRETQYF
TRBV11-3	TRBJ1-4	CASSAGGSTNEKLFF
TRBV7-3	TRBJ2-5	CASSLGVRETQYF
TRBV2	TRBJ2-7	CASTGLAGVSEQYF
TRBV12-3/TRBV12-4	TRBJ1-3	CASSLRQRNTIYF
TRBV30	TRBJ1-2	CAWKLQANYGYTF
TRBV7-3	TRBJ2-1	CASSSTSGLYNEQFF
TRBV11-2	TRBJ2-3	CASSWEFSGTDTQYF
TRBV18	TRBJ1-1	CASSNEVTEAFF
TRBV30	TRBJ2-1	CAWSVYLHYNEQFF
TRBV3-1/TRBV3-2	TRBJ1-1	CASSQLTEAFF
TRBV27	TRBJ2-3	CASKDDWERSTDTQYF
TRBV5-4	TRBJ2-2	CASSSGTGAPWAGELFF
TRBV28	TRBJ1-1	CASSPSDRDTEAFF
TRBV6-2/TRBV6-3	TRBJ2-1	CASSYGGRNEQFF
TRBV19	TRBJ2-3	CASSSQLHTDTQYF
TRBV27	TRBJ2-3	CASTLAGGGGTQYF
TRBV28	TRBJ1-2	CASSVGGTNYGYTF
TRBV5-6	TRBJ2-2	CASSLAVHQNTGELFF
TRBV4-1	TRBJ1-5	CASSPGQGRGNQPQHF
TRBV2	TRBJ1-5	CASSRFLRGPNQPQHF
TRBV18	TRBJ1-1	CASSPPSGGTNTEAFF
TRBV2	TRBJ2-7	CASTADHEQYF
TRBV7-9	TRBJ1-5	CASSLYSDNQPQHF
TRBV6-2/TRBV6-3	TRBJ2-7	CASSYVSGTYEQYF